The rows below give T cell receptor beta chains drawn from one sample of a study of shared clonotypes between healthy human individuals. TCRdb's copy holds only in-frame clones and misses some; the assay was immunoSEQ multiplex PCR. Among 2 million to 2.5 million clones listed, approximately 94% were seen once. The sample was naive CD4+ T cells from PBMCs. These receptors were obtained from a man aged 18-30 years in good health. Some clones in this sample may be carry-over from other donors' samples. CDR3s include the opening cysteine and the closing phenylalanine or tryptophan. The D gene is left open where the match is weak. The size field is filled for only some rows; it gives once, few, many or a size class.

j_call d_call v_call clone_size cdr3_aa cdr3_nt
TRBJ2-5 . TRBV4-3 once CASGTGLQETQYF TGCGCCAGCGGGACGGGACTCCAAGAGACCCAGTACTTC
TRBJ2-1 . TRBV7-2 . CASSLEGGKYNEQFF TGTGCCAGCAGCTTAGAGGGCGGGAAATACAATGAGCAGTTCTTC
TRBJ2-7 TRBD2 TRBV5-1 . CASSQIAGGPNEQYF TGCGCCAGCAGCCAGATAGCGGGAGGGCCAAACGAGCAGTACTTC
TRBJ2-2 . TRBV20-1 . CSARGHGELFF TGCAGTGCTAGAGGTCACGGGGAGCTGTTTTTT
TRBJ2-3 . TRBV5-4 . CASSFTPGDTQYF TGTGCCAGCAGCTTTACCCCGGGGGATACGCAGTATTTT
TRBJ2-2 TRBD1 TRBV11-3 . CASSSGRQGASTGELFF TGTGCCAGCAGCTCGGGGAGGCAGGGGGCGAGCACCGGGGAGCTGTTTTTT
TRBJ2-1 . TRBV7-3 . CASSQTVGNEQFF TGTGCCAGCAGCCAGACTGTTGGGAATGAGCAGTTCTTC
TRBJ2-1 TRBD2 TRBV27 . CASRTSGRNEVEFF TGTGCCAGCAGGACTAGCGGGAGGAATGAAGTGGAGTTCTTC
TRBJ1-1 TRBD1 TRBV5-4 . CASSPPRTGNTEAFF TGTGCCAGCAGCCCACCTCGGACAGGGAACACTGAAGCTTTCTTT
TRBJ1-1 . TRBV23-1 . CASSPHKTDEAFF TGCGCCAGCAGTCCCCACAAAACAGATGAAGCTTTCTTT
TRBJ2-1 TRBD2 TRBV5-1 . CATSRGLADYNEQFF TGCGCCACCTCTCGAGGACTAGCGGACTACAATGAGCAGTTCTTC
TRBJ1-2 TRBD1 TRBV6-6 . CASSGEAGTGHGYTF TGTGCCAGCAGTGGGGAAGCCGGGACAGGGCACGGCTACACCTTC
TRBJ2-3 . TRBV7-2 once CASSFMTAQDTQYF TGTGCCAGCAGCTTTATGACAGCCCAAGATACGCAGTATTTT
TRBJ2-6 . TRBV2 . CASLGTGANVLTF TGTGCCAGCTTGGGGACTGGGGCCAACGTCCTGACTTTC
TRBJ1-1 . TRBV5-1 . CASSLPGQGHQAFF TGCGCCAGCAGCTTGCCAGGTCAGGGACATCAGGCTTTCTTT
TRBJ1-6 . TRBV11-1 . CASSLGASSYNSPLHF TGTGCCAGCAGCTTAGGCGCCAGCTCCTATAATTCACCCCTCCACTTT
TRBJ2-5 . TRBV5-1 once CASSLAPGSTETQYF TGCGCCAGCAGCTTGGCTCCGGGATCGACGGAGACCCAGTACTTC
TRBJ2-1 . TRBV27 once CASSLNAGWSYNEQFF TGTGCCAGCAGTTTAAACGCGGGATGGTCCTACAATGAGCAGTTCTTC
TRBJ1-1 . TRBV7-9 . CASSLISDNTEAFF TGTGCCAGCAGCTTAATCTCCGATAACACTGAAGCTTTCTTT
TRBJ2-7 . TRBV5-1 . CASSLVQGPTEQYF TGCGCCAGCAGCTTGGTACAGGGTCCCACCGAGCAGTACTTC
TRBJ1-1 . TRBV7-9 once CASSPLRGNTEAFF TGTGCCAGCAGCCCGCTAAGAGGAAACACTGAAGCTTTCTTT
TRBJ1-5 . TRBV28 . CASFGGAWSNQPQHF TGTGCCAGTTTCGGCGGGGCCTGGAGCAATCAGCCCCAGCATTTT
TRBJ1-2 . TRBV10-3 . CAISDPRAGGYTF TGTGCCATCAGTGATCCTCGGGCAGGCGGCTACACCTTC
TRBJ2-7 . TRBV14 few CASSRIGHVSYEQYF TGTGCCAGCAGCCGTATTGGACATGTCTCCTACGAGCAGTACTTC
TRBJ1-2 . TRBV5-5 few CASSDTSGYGYTF TGTGCCAGCAGCGATACCTCAGGCTATGGCTACACCTTC
TRBJ2-7 . TRBV6-5 . CASSYSHTGSDEQYF TGTGCCAGCAGTTACTCCCATACAGGTTCCGACGAGCAGTACTTC
TRBJ2-7 . TRBV19 . CASSPLGPTAEQYF TGTGCCAGTAGCCCTTTAGGCCCTACCGCCGAGCAGTACTTC
TRBJ2-2 TRBD1 TRBV28 . CASSSPGGAGELFF TGTGCCAGCAGTTCTCCAGGGGGCGCCGGGGAGCTGTTTTTT
TRBJ1-1 TRBD1 TRBV19 once CAAKPTGVNTEAFF TGTGCCGCAAAACCTACAGGGGTGAACACTGAAGCTTTCTTT
TRBJ2-7 TRBD1 TRBV28 . CASSRQGYEQYF TGTGCCAGCAGCAGACAGGGCTACGAGCAGTACTTC
TRBJ1-1 . TRBV14 few CASSQVAAGTNTEAFF TGTGCCAGCAGCCAAGTTGCGGCAGGGACTAACACTGAAGCTTTCTTT
TRBJ1-1 TRBD1 TRBV27 . CASSQGALGTEAFF TGTGCCAGCAGCCAGGGGGCTCTGGGCACTGAAGCTTTCTTT
TRBJ1-2 . TRBV28 . CASRRQGLRPGYTF TGTGCCAGCAGAAGGCAGGGACTCCGACCTGGCTACACCTTC
TRBJ2-3 . TRBV20-1 once CSAGALDTQYF TGCAGTGCTGGCGCCTTGGATACGCAGTATTTT
TRBJ2-7 TRBD1 TRBV25-1 . CASSDSRQGPSSYEQYF TGTGCCAGCAGTGACTCTAGACAGGGGCCGAGCTCCTACGAGCAGTACTTC
TRBJ2-2 . TRBV13 . CASSLGGSGELFF TGTGCCAGCAGCTTAGGAGGGTCCGGGGAGCTGTTTTTT
TRBJ2-5 TRBD1 TRBV5-1 once CASSLASDRGRETQYF TGCGCCAGCAGCTTGGCCTCGGACAGGGGGCGAGAGACCCAGTACTTC
TRBJ1-2 . TRBV9 . CASSVGQPNYGYTF TGTGCCAGCAGCGTAGGACAACCCAACTATGGCTACACCTTC